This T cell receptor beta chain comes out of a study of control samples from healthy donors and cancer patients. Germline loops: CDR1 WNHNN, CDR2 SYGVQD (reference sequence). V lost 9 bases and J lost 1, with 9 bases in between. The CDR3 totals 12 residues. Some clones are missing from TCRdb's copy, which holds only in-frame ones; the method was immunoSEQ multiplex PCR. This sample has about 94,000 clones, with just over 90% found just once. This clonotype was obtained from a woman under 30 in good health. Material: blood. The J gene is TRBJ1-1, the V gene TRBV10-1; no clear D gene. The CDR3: CARRAENTEAFF. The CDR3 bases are TGCGCCAGGAGGGCGGAGAACACTGAAGCTTTCTTT.